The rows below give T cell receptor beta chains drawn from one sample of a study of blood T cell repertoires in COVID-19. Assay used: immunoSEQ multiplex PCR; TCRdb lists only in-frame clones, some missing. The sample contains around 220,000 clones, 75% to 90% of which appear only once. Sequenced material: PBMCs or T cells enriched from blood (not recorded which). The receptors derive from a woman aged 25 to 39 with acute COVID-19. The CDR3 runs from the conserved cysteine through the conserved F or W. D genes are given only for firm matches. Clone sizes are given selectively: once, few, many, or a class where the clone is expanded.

CDR3: CASSDREINEQFF; DNA: TGTGCCAGCAGCGATCGCGAGATTAATGAGCAGTTCTTC; V: TRBV5-5; D: -; J: TRBJ2-1; size: -
CDR3: CASSLDPSSYNEQFF; DNA: TGCGCCAGCAGCTTGGACCCTAGCTCCTACAATGAGCAGTTCTTC; V: TRBV5-1; D: -; J: TRBJ2-1; size: once
CDR3: CAWSVRGTGRAEGYTF; DNA: TGTGCCTGGAGTGTGAGAGGGACAGGGAGGGCCGAGGGCTACACCTTC; V: TRBV30; D: TRBD1; J: TRBJ1-2; size: few
CDR3: CASTPPGQGYNEQFF; DNA: TGTGCCAGCACCCCTCCGGGACAGGGTTACAATGAGCAGTTCTTC; V: TRBV28; D: TRBD1; J: TRBJ2-1; size: -
CDR3: CASSPKGTGMPYEQYF; DNA: TGTGCCAGCAGTCCAAAGGGGACAGGGATGCCCTACGAGCAGTACTTC; V: TRBV27; D: TRBD1; J: TRBJ2-7; size: -
CDR3: CASARPGQGAGGYTF; DNA: TGTGCCAGCGCCCGTCCGGGACAGGGGGCTGGTGGCTACACCTTC; V: TRBV3-1/TRBV3-2; D: TRBD1; J: TRBJ1-2; size: -
CDR3: CAWTTDHNSPLHF; DNA: TGTGCCTGGACGACAGACCATAATTCACCCCTCCACTTT; V: TRBV5-4; D: -; J: TRBJ1-6; size: -
CDR3: CASGPGHVSTDTQYF; DNA: TGTGCTAGTGGTCCCGGACACGTTAGCACAGATACGCAGTATTTT; V: TRBV12-5; D: -; J: TRBJ2-3; size: -
CDR3: CASSARDRGEFNEQYF; DNA: TGTGCCAGCAGCGCGCGGGACAGGGGTGAATTTAACGAGCAGTACTTC; V: TRBV7-3; D: TRBD1; J: TRBJ2-7; size: few
CDR3: CASSFRQGPRYNQPQHF; DNA: TGTGCCAGCAGCTTCCGACAGGGGCCCAGATACAATCAGCCCCAGCATTTT; V: TRBV5-8; D: TRBD1; J: TRBJ1-5; size: -
CDR3: CASSEKNSYEQYF; DNA: TGTGCCAGCAGCGAGAAGAATTCCTACGAGCAGTACTTC; V: TRBV14; D: -; J: TRBJ2-7; size: -
CDR3: CASSLWGGDTEAFF; DNA: TGTGCCAGCAGCTTATGGGGGGGTGACACTGAAGCTTTCTTT; V: TRBV5-6; D: -; J: TRBJ1-1; size: few
CDR3: CASSVAVGAGQRNYGYTF; DNA: TGTGCCAGCAGCGTAGCGGTGGGAGCTGGCCAGAGGAACTATGGCTACACCTTC; V: TRBV9; D: -; J: TRBJ1-2; size: -
CDR3: CASSDGLAGGPRNEQFF; DNA: TGTGCCAGCAGTGATGGACTAGCGGGGGGGCCTCGGAATGAGCAGTTCTTC; V: TRBV2; D: TRBD2; J: TRBJ2-1; size: -
CDR3: CASSLSQGIYEQYF; DNA: TGTGCCAGCAGTTTATCCCAGGGGATCTACGAGCAGTACTTC; V: TRBV28; D: -; J: TRBJ2-7; size: -
CDR3: CASRRGLAGNSYEQYF; DNA: TGTGCCAGCAGGAGGGGACTAGCGGGAAACTCCTACGAGCAGTACTTC; V: TRBV25-1; D: TRBD2; J: TRBJ2-7; size: -
CDR3: CATSRDPWNDGVTEAFF; DNA: TGTGCCACCAGCAGAGATCCTTGGAACGACGGGGTCACTGAAGCTTTCTTT; V: TRBV15; D: -; J: TRBJ1-1; size: -
CDR3: CASSEDRGLRTEAFF; DNA: TGTGCCAGCAGTGAGGACAGGGGGCTTCGCACTGAAGCTTTCTTT; V: TRBV25-1; D: TRBD1; J: TRBJ1-1; size: -
CDR3: CASSLEGTGGRDGYTF; DNA: TGTGCCAGCAGTCTAGAGGGGACAGGGGGTCGGGATGGCTACACCTTC; V: TRBV27; D: TRBD1; J: TRBJ1-2; size: once
CDR3: CASNGAGAYNEQFF; DNA: TGTGCCAGCAATGGGGCAGGGGCTTACAATGAGCAGTTCTTC; V: TRBV28; D: -; J: TRBJ2-1; size: -
CDR3: CASSHRAAPMNTEAFF; DNA: TGTGCCAGTAGTCACAGGGCGGCCCCTATGAACACTGAAGCTTTCTTT; V: TRBV19; D: -; J: TRBJ1-1; size: -
CDR3: CASSIHSTGELFF; DNA: TGTGCCAGCAGTATCCACAGCACAGGGGAGCTGTTTTTT; V: TRBV27; D: -; J: TRBJ2-2; size: -
CDR3: CASSLLRAGTGGDGYTF; DNA: TGTGCCAGCAGTTTATTGAGGGCGGGGACAGGGGGCGATGGCTACACCTTC; V: TRBV28; D: TRBD1; J: TRBJ1-2; size: many
CDR3: CASSQRGTLSPGELFF; DNA: TGCGCCAGCAGCCAACGGGGGACTCTCAGCCCCGGGGAGCTGTTTTTT; V: TRBV4-1; D: -; J: TRBJ2-2; size: -
CDR3: CATRVDRSSYNEQFF; DNA: TGTGCCACACGAGTGGACAGGAGCTCCTACAATGAGCAGTTCTTC; V: TRBV19; D: TRBD1; J: TRBJ2-1; size: -
CDR3: CATGSGRDSYEQYF; DNA: TGTGCCACCGGGTCTGGGCGGGACTCCTACGAGCAGTACTTC; V: TRBV15; D: -; J: TRBJ2-7; size: -
CDR3: CASSIDRLYGYTF; DNA: TGTGCCAGTAGTATTGACAGGCTATATGGCTACACCTTC; V: TRBV19; D: -; J: TRBJ1-2; size: few
CDR3: CASSYPRASGVYYEQYF; DNA: TGTGCCAGCAGTTACCCCAGGGCTAGCGGGGTATACTACGAGCAGTACTTC; V: TRBV6-2/TRBV6-3; D: TRBD2; J: TRBJ2-7; size: -
CDR3: CASSRGDSSYEQYF; DNA: TGTGCCAGTAGTCGAGGGGACAGCTCCTACGAGCAGTACTTC; V: TRBV19; D: TRBD1; J: TRBJ2-7; size: -
CDR3: CASSQSDLSQPLHF; DNA: TGCGCCAGCAGCCAAAGTGATCTAAGCCAACCCCTCCACTTT; V: TRBV4-1; D: -; J: TRBJ1-6; size: -
CDR3: CSASETSRGETQYF; DNA: TGCAGTGCTAGTGAGACTAGTCGGGGAGAGACCCAGTACTTC; V: TRBV20-1; D: -; J: TRBJ2-5; size: -
CDR3: CASSLGRSQETQYF; DNA: TGTGCCAGCAGCTTAGGCAGGTCCCAAGAGACCCAGTACTTC; V: TRBV11-2; D: -; J: TRBJ2-5; size: -
CDR3: CASSAQGAKNSPLHF; DNA: TGTGCCAGCAGCGCCCAGGGGGCTAAGAATTCACCCCTCCACTTT; V: TRBV7-3; D: TRBD1; J: TRBJ1-6; size: -
CDR3: CASSLLTGGNYGYTF; DNA: TGTGCCAGCAGTTTATTGACAGGGGGTAACTATGGCTACACCTTC; V: TRBV27; D: TRBD1; J: TRBJ1-2; size: -
CDR3: CASSEETGMLNQPQHF; DNA: TGTGCCAGCAGTGAGGAGACAGGGATGTTGAATCAGCCCCAGCATTTT; V: TRBV2; D: TRBD1; J: TRBJ1-5; size: -
CDR3: CASSLGSGQGTEQYF; DNA: TGTGCCAGCAGCTTAGGGTCCGGACAGGGAACCGAGCAGTACTTC; V: TRBV11-1; D: TRBD1; J: TRBJ2-7; size: -
CDR3: CASRRGTGIQPQHF; DNA: TGTGCCAGCAGAAGGGGGACAGGGATTCAGCCCCAGCATTTT; V: TRBV2; D: TRBD1; J: TRBJ1-5; size: once
CDR3: CASSRTGGQGNYGYTF; DNA: TGTGCCAGTAGCCGTACCGGGGGACAGGGTAACTATGGCTACACCTTC; V: TRBV19; D: TRBD1; J: TRBJ1-2; size: -
CDR3: CASSQSLTSGSHGDNEQFF; DNA: TGCGCCAGCAGTCAATCCCTGACTAGCGGGAGCCACGGGGACAATGAGCAGTTCTTC; V: TRBV23-1; D: TRBD2; J: TRBJ2-1; size: once
CDR3: CATSSGQGANTEAFF; DNA: TGTGCCACCAGCAGTGGACAGGGGGCTAACACTGAAGCTTTCTTT; V: TRBV15; D: TRBD1; J: TRBJ1-1; size: once
CDR3: CASSQDPGGNGNEKLFF; DNA: TGCGCCAGCAGCCAAGATCCGGGCGGGAATGGTAATGAAAAACTGTTTTTT; V: TRBV4-1; D: -; J: TRBJ1-4; size: few
CDR3: CASSQDIGQGRGELFF; DNA: TGCGCCAGCAGCCAAGATATAGGACAGGGGCGAGGGGAGCTGTTTTTT; V: TRBV4-1; D: TRBD1; J: TRBJ2-2; size: -
CDR3: CASSSQGVWVQPQHF; DNA: TGTGCCAGCAGCTCACAGGGTGTCTGGGTTCAGCCCCAGCATTTT; V: TRBV7-8; D: -; J: TRBJ1-5; size: -
CDR3: CASSPSLNTEAFF; DNA: TGTGCCAGCAGCCCCTCTTTGAACACTGAAGCTTTCTTT; V: TRBV7-9; D: -; J: TRBJ1-1; size: -
CDR3: CASSPVSGTGRHEQYF; DNA: TGTGCCAGCAGCCCCGTGTCGGGGACAGGGCGCCACGAGCAGTACTTC; V: TRBV5-6; D: TRBD1; J: TRBJ2-7; size: -
CDR3: CSVASGVNTEAFF; DNA: TGCAGCGTTGCATCAGGGGTTAACACTGAAGCTTTCTTT; V: TRBV29-1; D: -; J: TRBJ1-1; size: once
CDR3: CASSQDAGRGYGYTF; DNA: TGCGCCAGCAGCCAAGACGCAGGCCGGGGGTATGGCTACACCTTC; V: TRBV4-1; D: -; J: TRBJ1-2; size: -
CDR3: CASSLAREDTQYF; DNA: TGTGCCAGCAGTTTAGCCAGGGAAGATACGCAGTATTTT; V: TRBV28; D: -; J: TRBJ2-3; size: -
CDR3: CASSGTGGSGQPQHF; DNA: TGTGCCAGCAGCGGAACAGGGGGCTCCGGGCAGCCCCAGCATTTT; V: TRBV5-8; D: TRBD1; J: TRBJ1-5; size: once
CDR3: CASRSRDSDGEQFF; DNA: TGTGCCAGCCGTTCCCGGGACTCTGATGGTGAGCAGTTCTTC; V: TRBV14; D: -; J: TRBJ2-1; size: -
CDR3: CASSKTDIMNTEAFF; DNA: TGTGCCAGTAGTAAGACAGACATTATGAACACTGAAGCTTTCTTT; V: TRBV19; D: -; J: TRBJ1-1; size: -
CDR3: CASSLFTVGTGELFF; DNA: TGTGCCAGCAGCTTGTTCACAGTGGGCACCGGGGAGCTGTTTTTT; V: TRBV5-6; D: -; J: TRBJ2-2; size: few
CDR3: CASSLTGEPVTDTQYF; DNA: TGCGCCAGCAGCTTGACGGGGGAGCCGGTCACAGATACGCAGTATTTT; V: TRBV5-1; D: -; J: TRBJ2-3; size: once
CDR3: CASSEYPSPGLDTDTQYF; DNA: TGTGCCAGCAGTGAATATCCTTCTCCGGGACTCGACACAGATACGCAGTATTTT; V: TRBV25-1; D: -; J: TRBJ2-3; size: once
CDR3: CASSPIQSPQETQYF; DNA: TGTGCCAGCTCACCCATCCAGTCCCCCCAAGAGACCCAGTACTTC; V: TRBV18; D: -; J: TRBJ2-5; size: once